This T cell receptor (beta chain) was obtained from a study of response to subunit inactivated influenza vaccine (dated by TCRdb to the late 2010s). Turning to the overall study: To follow how T cells responded to a trivalent subunit inactivated influenza vaccine, the researchers relied on deep quantitative profiling of the T cell receptor repertoire. Results and caveats for the whole study, not just this receptor: According to the authors, only a limited number of new T cells may be recruited by each seasonal influenza vaccination.

The CDR3 contains 14 residues, cysteine and phenylalanine counted. The DNA shown is the 42-base CDR3, in frame from base 1. Trimming removed 4 bases from V and 3 bases from J, leaving 13 bases between the germline ends. As encoded in the germline V gene, CDR1 is MGHDK while CDR2 is SYGVNS. Libraries were built with RT-PCR. TCRdb shows the sequencer as Illumina HiSeq 2500. TCRdb passed the public sequencing reads through fastp at Q25 and MiXCR, retaining productive beta sequences. Each CDR3 protein appears once, grouped with its most common genes and DNA. The sample yields 490,000 or so distinct CDR3 sequences; under 9% were counted once. 13% of the sample comes from the top ten. Many counts were recorded for this clonotype. This receptor's antigen is unknown. Base qualities were left out, and no much larger clone turns up one base away.

This sequence was found in a man aged 45 to 70 who received an inactivated influenza vaccine. Donor details come from another sample of the same person, matched by shared clones. Source: PBMCs from blood, taken roughly 24 months after vaccination. The sequence links TRBV25-1 to TRBJ2-7; the D gene cannot be resolved reliably. The sequenced DNA is TGTGCCAGCAGTGGGGCAGGTTCGAGCTACGAGCAGTACTTC. Its coded protein is CASSGAGSSYEQYF.